This T cell receptor beta chain originates from a study of T-cell memory formation after mild COVID-19. On the study more broadly: Clustering of TCRs was largely donor specific. Overall study results and limits: CD4+ clones that contracted lay mainly in CM and EM; CD8+ ones lay in EMRA. Certain responding clones were present in pre-infection memory, suggesting participation of cross-reactive memory. Clones that contracted from day 15 to 85 were balanced CD4/CD8, while later expanders leaned CD4+.

This clonotype has only a few counts. Its cognate antigen is unknown. With 3 bases removed from V and 0 bases from J, the gap between germline ends came to 10 bases. Germline lookup yields CDR1 SGHRS and CDR2 YFSETQ. This CDR3 spans 16 amino acids. One entry per CDR3 protein, called by TCRdb with MiXCR from the 5' RACE reads. Here the sample spans some 300,000 distinct CDR3 sequences, roughly 20% being singletons. Sequenced input: PBMCs or a T cell subset sorted from them (not recorded which). The genes are TRBV5-1 and TRBJ2-6; D is possibly TRBD2 (5 bases). The sequence came from a man younger than 35 who had mild COVID-19 (a few samples of this study predate the infection). Cell type and time point are not known. CDR3 coding DNA: TGCGCCAGCAGCTCGTGGGCGGGCTCTGGGGCCAACGTCCTGACTTTC. The encoded protein is CASSSWAGSGANVLTF.